This entry is about one T cell receptor beta chain. The data were taken from a study of blood T cell repertoires in COVID-19. Germline V CDR1 and CDR2: SNHLY, FYNNEI. V lost 6 bases to trimming and J lost 6 bases; unmatched junction nucleotides: 6. The CDR3 loop spans 13 amino acids. As processed by the authors: Researchers report that nucleated cell counts were estimated from reference gene primer amplification. Sequencing was performed with immunoSEQ multiplex PCR; in TCRdb, only in-frame clones are kept and a portion is missing. V, J and clone size derive from that table, while D and trimming were established from the DNA sequence. The profile shows fewer than 250,000 clones, roughly 83% of them singletons. In assigning cohorts, the study relied on participant-reported clinical history. Recovery meant two consecutive negative NP/OP PCR tests, professional clearance, or resolved symptoms.

The chain has TRBV2 and TRBJ2-3, with TRBD1 matching 7 bases. The origin of this receptor is a woman aged 25 to 39 who had recovered from COVID-19. The sequenced sample consisted of PBMCs or T cells enriched from blood (not recorded which). CDR3 sequence: CASRATGVDTQYF. Here the CDR3 DNA reads TGTGCCAGCAGAGCTACAGGGGTGGATACGCAGTATTTT.